This T cell receptor beta chain was obtained from a study of tumor-infiltrating lymphocytes in localized non-small cell lung cancer (dated by TCRdb to 2020 to 2023). Concerning the study at large: The cohort included patients whose samples were collected after neoadjuvant chemotherapy, as well as both smokers and never-smokers and several histologies. From each patient came resected tumor tissue plus uninvolved lung tissue from that same patient, and the uninvolved lung tissue was described as non-adjacent to the tumor. TCR sequencing was one of several integrated assays, alongside flow cytometry, multiplex immunofluorescence, RNA-seq, exome sequencing and proteomics, applied to the same patients. The overall ICON cohort was composed of about 150 surgical patients with localized non-small cell lung cancer whose tumors were resected. The paired tumor versus uninvolved lung comparison of immunoSEQ T-cell fraction included under 60 patients.

The immunoSEQ assay used for TCR sequencing gave the T-cell fraction in both tumor and uninvolved lung tissue. The original pipeline was this. To analyze survival, patients were divided into a high T-cell fraction group (upper tertile) and a low T-cell fraction group (lower two tertiles), and the two groups were compared using a log-rank test. A signed-rank test was used to test paired tumor versus uninvolved lung differences in T-cell fraction. The clones in this table, taken by TCRdb from immuneACCESS, are in-frame only. Not every clone is retained; where verified, under half of the shortfall comes from an unresolved V gene, and the cause of the rest is unknown. That table furnishes V, J and clone size, whereas the DNA furnished D and trimming. This sample holds 15,000 to 20,000 clones; 75% were observed only once. 9.1% of the sample belongs to the ten largest clones. Remarks on this clone: The antigen this receptor binds is unknown. No base quality information exists; no much larger clone differs at one position.

ICON enrollment began in the first half of 2016, and the last patient was enrolled in late 2018. A subcohort of some 75 patients provided fresh tumor and matched uninvolved tissue for in-depth immune analyses, with TCR sequencing among those analyses. TCR sequencing was performed on DNA isolated from bulk tissue, without cell sorting. Study-wide conclusions, independent of this receptor: Because different pieces of the same tissue were used for different assays, technical variation could not be separated from intratumor heterogeneity. Higher T cell infiltration in tumors than in uninvolved lung tissue was supported by TCRbeta sequencing, consistent with immunofluorescence CD3 counts. The TCR-derived T-cell fraction showed no difference between the flow cytometry-defined immunotypes IM1 (good prognosis) and IM2 (poor prognosis). Recurrence-free survival showed no association with tumor T-cell fraction from TCR sequencing (p = 0.61). Because assay coverage varied across patients depending on available tissue quantity, TCR sequencing was performed for only a subset of the cohort.

V is clipped by 0 bases and J by 3 bases, and the sequence between their germline boundaries is 17 bases long. CDR1 and CDR2, per the germline V gene (reference sequence), are GTSNPN and SVGIG. The CDR3 runs 17 residues from the cysteine to the phenylalanine. The retained sequence is limited to the CDR3, 51 bases, with the frame set at the first base. Recombination connected TRBV30 to TRBJ2-2; D gene: possibly TRBD1, on 5 matching bases. The sequenced sample consisted of lung tumor tissue. The TCR was taken from a human donor with non-small cell lung cancer. The nucleotide sequence reads as follows: TGTGCCTGGAGTGTAAGGGGCACAGTGTCGTACACCGGGGAGCTGTTTTTT. This translates into CAWSVRGTVSYTGELFF.